This TCR beta chain was retrieved from a study of beta chain features in type 1 diabetes. For the study at large: On cell yields, gender and age, patients and healthy donors were similar. Across all samples, around 98 million sorted cells were examined.

Populations obtained by sorting all exceeded 95% purity. Reverse transcription of all isolated RNA meant that expressed TCRB transcripts were sequenced. For naive, central memory and regulatory T cell samples, reads averaged around 3.5 million. Libraries were prepared by immunoSEQ multiplex PCR; TCRdb keeps only in-frame clonotypes and omits some of them. The sample holds roughly 130,000 clones, 7% to 10% seen once. This CDR3 comprises 14 residues. The V segment lost 4 bases and the J segment 7 bases; nucleotides outside the gene matches: 4. CDR1 is SGHAT, CDR2 FQNNGV, per germline. This receptor was taken from a man younger than 30 in good health. This chain joins TRBV11-2 and TRBJ1-6; TRBD1 aligns across 7 bases. The specimen was central memory CD4+ T cells from blood. In DNA, the CDR3 is TGTGCCAGCAGCTCCGGGACAGCCAATTCACCCCTCCACTTT. Translated, it gives CASSSGTANSPLHF.